The rows below give T cell receptor beta chains drawn from one sample of a study of PD-1 blockade in classical Hodgkin lymphoma. Method: immunoSEQ multiplex PCR; TCRdb's copy keeps in-frame clones and lacks some. The sample includes 25,000 to 30,000 clones, 85% to 90% seen only once; the top ten take 2% to 3%. The specimen comprised peripheral blood mononuclear cells (PBMCs), sampled at baseline. These receptor sequences come from a human donor with classical Hodgkin lymphoma. CDR3s include the opening cysteine and the closing phenylalanine or tryptophan. A D gene is named only where the DNA matches it firmly. Only some rows state a clone size, as once, few, many or a class for expanded clones.

d_call,v_call,j_call,clone_size,cdr3_nt,cdr3_aa
TRBD1,TRBV5-1,TRBJ1-1,.,TGCGCCAGCAGCGCCAGGTCAGGGGGTGTCACTGAAGCTTTCTTT,CASSARSGGVTEAFF
TRBD2,TRBV7-9,TRBJ2-7,.,TGTGCCAGCAGACCAAGCGGGGGGCCGGCTGGCGAGCAGTACTTC,CASRPSGGPAGEQYF
TRBD2,TRBV9,TRBJ2-3,.,TGTGCCAGCGCGGGAGGGACTAGCGGGGGGCGGGGCACAGATACGCAGTATTTT,CASAGGTSGGRGTDTQYF
.,TRBV7-2,TRBJ2-1,once,TGTGCCAGCAGCTTCCAGGGCGGGGGCCCCCCGCACGATGAGCAGTTCTTC,CASSFQGGGPPHDEQFF
.,TRBV5-5,TRBJ1-1,.,TGTGCCAGCAGCGCCCAGCCGTCGAACACTGAAGCTTTCTTT,CASSAQPSNTEAFF
.,TRBV7-8,TRBJ2-3,.,TGTGCCAGCAGCTACACAGCATTATCCCCGCAGTATTTT,CASSYTALSPQYF
TRBD1,TRBV5-1,TRBJ2-5,.,TGCGCCAGCAGTAAGGACAGGGGGCAAGAGACCCAGTACTTC,CASSKDRGQETQYF
.,TRBV4-2,TRBJ1-4,.,TGTGCCAGCAGCCAAGCGACAGGTGCCAATGAAAAACTGTTTTTT,CASSQATGANEKLFF
TRBD1,TRBV18,TRBJ2-2,.,TGTGCCAGCTCCGGAACGGGACAGGGGTTCACCGGGGAGCTGTTTTTT,CASSGTGQGFTGELFF
TRBD1,TRBV27,TRBJ1-1,.,TGTGCCAGCAGTCCTGGGACAGGGAGGGGTGGGACTGAAGCTTTCTTT,CASSPGTGRGGTEAFF
.,TRBV6-6,TRBJ2-5,.,TGTGCCAGCAGTTCAGAAGAGACCCAGTACTTC,CASSSEETQYF
.,TRBV5-1,TRBJ2-3,.,TGCGCCAGCAGCCCCGGGGGGCCAACAGATACGCAGTATTTT,CASSPGGPTDTQYF
.,TRBV5-1,TRBJ1-1,few,TGCGCCAGCAGCTTCACCCTCCCCGGGGCAACTGAAGCTTTCTTT,CASSFTLPGATEAFF
.,TRBV7-2,TRBJ2-7,.,TGTGCCAGCAGCCGGGTGGGGGGCGACCCCTACGAGCAGTACTTC,CASSRVGGDPYEQYF
TRBD1,TRBV5-8,TRBJ1-5,.,TGTGCCAGCAGCCTCTCCCCGGACAGGGGGCATATTCAGCCCCAGCATTTT,CASSLSPDRGHIQPQHF
.,TRBV5-1,TRBJ2-5,.,TGCGCCAGCAGCTTGGTCTTAGCCGAACAAGAGACCCAGTACTTC,CASSLVLAEQETQYF
.,TRBV6-6,TRBJ2-5,.,TGTGCCAGCAGCCGCGGACAGAAAGAGACCCAGTACTTC,CASSRGQKETQYF
.,TRBV5-1,TRBJ2-5,once,TGCGCCAGCAGCTTAGCAGGAGAACCCCAAGAGACCCAGTACTTC,CASSLAGEPQETQYF
TRBD2,TRBV5-1,TRBJ2-4,.,TGCGCCAGCAGCAAGACCGGGACTAGTGGAGACATTCAGTACTTC,CASSKTGTSGDIQYF
TRBD2,TRBV5-6,TRBJ2-1,once,TGTGCCAGCTCGTCTAGCGGGCCCTACAATGAGCAGTTCTTC,CASSSSGPYNEQFF
.,TRBV7-9,TRBJ1-5,.,TGTGCCAGCCAGGGGCCCCACGGGAATCAGCCCCAGCATTTT,CASQGPHGNQPQHF
.,TRBV18,TRBJ2-3,.,TGTGCCAGCTCAGAAGATACGCAGTATTTT,CASSEDTQYF
TRBD1,TRBV5-1,TRBJ1-1,.,TGCGCCAGCAGGTCAGGGGGGACTGAAGCTTTCTTT,CASRSGGTEAFF
.,TRBV2,TRBJ2-2,.,TGTGCCTCCCTTTCACAACGGGGAGGCACCGGGGAGCTGTTTTTT,CASLSQRGGTGELFF
TRBD2,TRBV29-1,TRBJ2-1,.,TGCAGCGTTGCCAGCGGGGGAGATTCCTACAATGAGCAGTTCTTC,CSVASGGDSYNEQFF
.,TRBV5-5,TRBJ2-1,.,TGTGCCAGCAGTCGATACAATGATCGGCAGTTCTTC,CASSRYNDRQFF
TRBD2,TRBV9,TRBJ2-1,once,TGTGCCAGCAGCGTAGCCTCCGCCGGGGGGGCCGCATACAATGAGCAGTTCTTC,CASSVASAGGAAYNEQFF
TRBD1,TRBV19,TRBJ1-2,.,TGTGCCAGTAGTATAAACGGGGGACAGCTGAACTATGGCTACACCTTC,CASSINGGQLNYGYTF
TRBD2,TRBV15,TRBJ2-1,.,TGTGCCACCAGCAGAGCTAGCGGGGGGGTTAGTGAGCAGTTCTTC,CATSRASGGVSEQFF
.,TRBV12-5,TRBJ2-7,once,TGTGCTAGTGGTGCGTTAAACAGGGATCAGTACTTC,CASGALNRDQYF
.,TRBV6-5,TRBJ2-7,.,TGTGCCAGCAGACGACAGGGAGGGAGCGAGCAGTACTTC,CASRRQGGSEQYF
.,TRBV25-1,TRBJ1-3,once,TGTGCCAGCAGTCCTGAGGGGACATATGGAAACACCATATATTTT,CASSPEGTYGNTIYF
TRBD2,TRBV6-6,TRBJ2-7,.,TGTGCCAGCAGGTCAACTAGCGGGGGATTTTACGAGCAGTACTTC,CASRSTSGGFYEQYF
TRBD1,TRBV10-2,TRBJ2-7,.,TGCGCCAGCAGCCCTTTCGGGACAGTCGCCCGGGAGCAGTACTTC,CASSPFGTVAREQYF
.,TRBV6-6,TRBJ1-5,.,TGTGCCAGCAGTTCCGCAGGGGTTAGCAATCAGCCCCAGCATTTT,CASSSAGVSNQPQHF
TRBD1,TRBV7-8,TRBJ2-5,.,TGTGCCAGCAGCTTTGTCGCCGGGACAGGGGTCGAGACCCAGTACTTC,CASSFVAGTGVETQYF
TRBD1,TRBV5-1,TRBJ1-1,.,TGCGCCAGCAAACCACAGGGGGCGTCCCCTGAAGCTTTCTTT,CASKPQGASPEAFF
TRBD2,TRBV5-1,TRBJ2-2,.,TGCGCCAGCAGCTTAGCGGGGGGCAACACCGGGGAGCTGTTTTTT,CASSLAGGNTGELFF
TRBD2,TRBV11-2,TRBJ2-3,.,TGTGCCAGCAGCCCCAGGGGACTAGCGGACACAGATACGCAGTATTTT,CASSPRGLADTDTQYF
.,TRBV6-1,TRBJ2-5,.,TGTGCCAGCAGTTCGGGTCCTGGGGGAGAGACCCAGTACTTC,CASSSGPGGETQYF
.,TRBV7-2,TRBJ2-5,few,TGTGCCAGCAGCTTCTACTTCGGGAAGCAAGAGACCCAGTACTTC,CASSFYFGKQETQYF
.,TRBV6-5,TRBJ2-2,.,TGTGCCAGCAGTCCGTCGGGGTGGGTCCAGGAGCTGTTTTTT,CASSPSGWVQELFF
.,TRBV4-1,TRBJ1-5,few,TGCGCCAGCAGCCACGTGACCCCGGGGCAGCCCCAGCATTTT,CASSHVTPGQPQHF
.,TRBV30,TRBJ2-5,.,TGTGCCTGGAAACGTATACCCAAGCAAGAGACCCAGTACTTC,CAWKRIPKQETQYF